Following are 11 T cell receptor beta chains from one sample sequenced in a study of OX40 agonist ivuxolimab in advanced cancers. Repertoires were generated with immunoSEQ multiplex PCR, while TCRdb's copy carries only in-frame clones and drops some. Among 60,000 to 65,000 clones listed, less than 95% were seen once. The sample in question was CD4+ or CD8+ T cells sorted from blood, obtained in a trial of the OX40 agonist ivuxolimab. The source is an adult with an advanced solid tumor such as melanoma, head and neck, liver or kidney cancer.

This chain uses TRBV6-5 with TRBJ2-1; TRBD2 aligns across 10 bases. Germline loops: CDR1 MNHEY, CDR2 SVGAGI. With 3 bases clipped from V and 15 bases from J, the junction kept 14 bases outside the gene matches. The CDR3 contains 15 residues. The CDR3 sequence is CASSYRGLASKKWFF. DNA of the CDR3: TGTGCCAGCAGTTATCGGGGACTAGCGTCCAAGAAGTGGTTCTTC.

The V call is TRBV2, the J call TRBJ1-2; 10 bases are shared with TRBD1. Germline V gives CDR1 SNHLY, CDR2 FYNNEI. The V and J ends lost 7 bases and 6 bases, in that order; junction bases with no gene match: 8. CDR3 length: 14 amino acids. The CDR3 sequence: CASIPRTGGNGYTF. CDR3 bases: TGTGCCAGCATACCGAGGACAGGGGGGAATGGCTACACCTTC.

The CDR3 DNA follows: TGTGCCACCCGCGGGCTAGCGGTTAGCACCGGGGAGCTGTTTTTT. Its protein is CATRGLAVSTGELFF. The chain has TRBV2 and TRBJ2-2, with 7 bases identical to TRBD2. Germline loops: CDR1 SNHLY, CDR2 FYNNEI. J gave up 4 bases and V 10 bases, and 12 bases lay outside the gene matches. This CDR3 spans 15 amino acids.

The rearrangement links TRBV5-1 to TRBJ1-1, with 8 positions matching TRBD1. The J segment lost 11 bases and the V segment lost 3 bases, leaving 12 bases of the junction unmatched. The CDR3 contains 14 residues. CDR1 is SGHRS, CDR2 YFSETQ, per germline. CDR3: CASSWGTQGAPAFF. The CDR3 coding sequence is TGCGCCAGCAGCTGGGGAACTCAGGGGGCGCCGGCTTTCTTT.

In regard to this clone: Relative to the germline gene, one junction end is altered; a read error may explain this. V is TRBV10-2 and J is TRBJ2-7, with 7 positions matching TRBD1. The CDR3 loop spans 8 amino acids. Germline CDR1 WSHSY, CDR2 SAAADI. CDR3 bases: TGCGCCAGTCTGACAGGGAACTTC. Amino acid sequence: CASLTGNF.

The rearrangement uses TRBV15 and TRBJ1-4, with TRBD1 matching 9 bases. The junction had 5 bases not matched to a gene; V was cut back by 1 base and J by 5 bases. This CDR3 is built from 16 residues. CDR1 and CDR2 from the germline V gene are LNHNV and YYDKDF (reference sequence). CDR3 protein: CATSRGAGQGNEKLFF. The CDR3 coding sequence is TGTGCCACCAGCAGAGGCGCGGGACAGGGAAATGAAAAACTGTTTTTT.

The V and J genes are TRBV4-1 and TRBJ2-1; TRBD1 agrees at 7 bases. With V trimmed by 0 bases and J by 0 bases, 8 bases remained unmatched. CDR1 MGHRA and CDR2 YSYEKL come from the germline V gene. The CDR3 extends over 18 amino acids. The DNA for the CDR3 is TGCGCCAGCAGCCAAGATCCAGGGGGTTTTCGCTCCTACAATGAGCAGTTCTTC. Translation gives CASSQDPGGFRSYNEQFF.

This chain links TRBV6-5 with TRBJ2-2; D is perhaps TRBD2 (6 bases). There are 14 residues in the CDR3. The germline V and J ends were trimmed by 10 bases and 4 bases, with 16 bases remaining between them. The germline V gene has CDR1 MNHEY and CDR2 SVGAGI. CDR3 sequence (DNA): TGTGCCACCCAGCGGGCAGCGAGCACCGGGGAGCTGTTTTTT. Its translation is CATQRAASTGELFF.

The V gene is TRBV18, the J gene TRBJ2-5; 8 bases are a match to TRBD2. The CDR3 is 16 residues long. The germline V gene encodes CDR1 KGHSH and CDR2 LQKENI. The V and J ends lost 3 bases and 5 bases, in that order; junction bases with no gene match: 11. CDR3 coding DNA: TGTGCCAGCTCACCCGCGGGGGGCTCCCCAAGGGAGACCCAGTACTTC. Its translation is CASSPAGGSPRETQYF.

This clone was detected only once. In nucleotides, the CDR3 is TGTGCCAGCAGTAGGGACAGGGTATCCTACGAGCAGTACTTC. Translated, it gives CASSRDRVSYEQYF. The J gene is TRBJ2-7, the V gene TRBV7-2, with TRBD1 matching 9 bases. Germline V CDR1 and CDR2: SGHTA, FQGNSA. The CDR3 runs 14 residues. With V trimmed by 6 bases and J by 1 base, 4 bases remained unmatched.

In nucleotides, the CDR3 is TGTGCCAGCAGCCCCCATGGGAACCAAAATGAAAAACTGTTTTTT. This encodes CASSPHGNQNEKLFF. The V gene is TRBV9, the J gene TRBJ1-4; no clear D. CDR3 size: 15 residues. V lost 4 bases and J lost 5, with 15 bases in between. Germline V gene data show CDR1 as SGDLS and CDR2 as YYNGEE.